This T cell receptor (beta chain) originates from a study of OX40 agonist ivuxolimab in advanced cancers. This clone showed up just a few times. This CDR3 spans 15 amino acids. V was clipped by 0 bases and J by 2 bases, with 6 bases between them. Germline V lookup: CDR1 SGHRS, CDR2 YFSETQ. Repertoires were generated with immunoSEQ multiplex PCR, while TCRdb's copy carries only in-frame clones and drops some. This sample carries 65,000 or so clones, roughly 90% of them seen once, and the ten largest clones take 4% to 5.5%. This clonotype originated in an adult with an advanced solid tumor such as melanoma, head and neck, liver or kidney cancer. The chain is built from TRBV5-1 and TRBJ2-6; D is unresolved. The sequences come from CD4+ or CD8+ T cells sorted from blood, collected in a trial of the OX40 agonist ivuxolimab. CDR3 in DNA: TGCGCCAGCAGCTTGGAGGTAGCTGGGGCCAACGTCCTGACTTTC. Amino acid sequence: CASSLEVAGANVLTF. The complete variable domain, with remaining parts taken from reference TRBV5-1 and TRBJ2-6, reads KAGVTQTPRYLIKTRGQQVTLSCSPISGHRSVSWYQQTPGQGLQFLFEYFSETQRNKGNFPGRFSGRQFSNSRSEMNVSTLELGDSALYLCASSLEVAGANVLTFGAGSRLTVL.